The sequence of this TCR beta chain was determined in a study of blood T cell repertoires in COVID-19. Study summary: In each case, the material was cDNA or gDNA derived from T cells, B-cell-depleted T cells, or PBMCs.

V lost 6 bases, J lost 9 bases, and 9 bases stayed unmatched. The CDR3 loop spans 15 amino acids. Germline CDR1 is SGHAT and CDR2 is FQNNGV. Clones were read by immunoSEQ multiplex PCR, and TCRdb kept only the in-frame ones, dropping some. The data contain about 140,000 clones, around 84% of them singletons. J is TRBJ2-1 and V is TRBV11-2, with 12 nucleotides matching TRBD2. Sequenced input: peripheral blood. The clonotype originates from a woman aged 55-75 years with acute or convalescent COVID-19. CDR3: CASSFLAGGPGEQFF. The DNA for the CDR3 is TGTGCCAGCAGTTTCCTAGCGGGGGGGCCGGGTGAGCAGTTCTTC.